These T cell receptor beta chains were read from a single sample in a study of T cell repertoires in cytomegalovirus infection. MiXCR, applied by TCRdb to the reads, yields one record per CDR3 protein. The sample lists approximately 490,000 distinct CDR3 sequences; about 11% were seen once. Sequences were obtained from PBMCs. The receptor set was obtained from a human donor in good health (CMV status not recorded). Some clones in this sample may be carry-over from other donors' samples. The CDR3 runs from the conserved cysteine through the conserved F or W. Fields, in order: V gene, clone size, J gene, D gene, CDR3 protein, CDR3 DNA. A D gene is named only where the DNA matches it firmly. Clone sizes are given selectively: once, few, many, or a class where the clone is expanded.

TRBV12-3/TRBV12-4	many	TRBJ2-7	TRBD1	CASRTTGEQSYEQYF	TGTGCCAGCAGAACGACAGGGGAACAATCCTACGAGCAGTACTTC
TRBV9	few	TRBJ2-1	-	CASSPRTQSEEQFF	TGTGCCAGCAGCCCGCGTACGCAATCAGAAGAGCAGTTCTTC
TRBV3-1	few	TRBJ2-7	-	CASSRGRLDYEQYF	TGTGCCAGCAGCCGCGGACGGTTAGACTACGAGCAGTACTTC
TRBV25-1	few	TRBJ2-1	-	CASSEYPMGADNEQFF	TGTGCCAGCAGTGAATACCCGATGGGAGCGGACAATGAGCAGTTCTTC
TRBV10-3	many	TRBJ2-7	-	CAISESGLWDEQYF	TGTGCCATCAGTGAGTCGGGGCTATGGGACGAGCAGTACTTC
TRBV5-4	few	TRBJ2-2	-	CASSLRGTPDTGELFF	TGTGCCAGCAGCTTGCGCGGGACACCCGACACCGGGGAGCTGTTTTTT
TRBV6-1	many	TRBJ1-1	-	CASSKSGRLEAFF	TGTGCCAGCAGTAAAAGTGGTAGGCTCGAAGCTTTCTTT
TRBV5-1	-	TRBJ2-2	-	CASSYPSPGGELFF	TGCGCCAGCAGCTACCCGTCACCGGGCGGGGAGCTGTTTTTT
TRBV7-9	many	TRBJ1-1	-	CASSLGSTGEAFF	TGTGCCAGCAGCTTAGGGAGTACAGGGGAAGCTTTCTTT
TRBV2	many	TRBJ2-2	TRBD2	CASHPLAENTGELFF	TGTGCCAGCCATCCCCTAGCGGAGAACACCGGGGAGCTGTTTTTT
TRBV7-6	many	TRBJ1-5	-	CASSLDPGETHSNQPQHF	TGTGCCAGCAGCTTAGACCCCGGGGAGACACATAGCAATCAGCCCCAGCATTTT
TRBV5-4	many	TRBJ2-2	-	CASSLVGERSTGELFF	TGTGCCAGCAGCTTGGTGGGGGAGAGGAGCACCGGGGAGCTGTTTTTT
TRBV5-1	-	TRBJ2-7	-	CASSPPLGDTYEQYF	TGCGCCAGCAGCCCACCTTTGGGGGACACCTACGAGCAGTACTTC
TRBV12-3/TRBV12-4	many	TRBJ1-1	TRBD1	CASSSGQGDTEAFF	TGTGCCAGCAGTTCGGGACAGGGTGACACTGAAGCTTTCTTT
TRBV6-4	many	TRBJ1-1	-	CASSAMYGDTEAFF	TGTGCCAGCAGTGCCATGTACGGGGACACTGAAGCTTTCTTT
TRBV6-5	many	TRBJ2-7	TRBD2	CASSYTRLAGGYEQYF	TGTGCCAGCAGTTACACACGACTAGCGGGGGGCTACGAGCAGTACTTC
TRBV25-1	many	TRBJ2-3	TRBD1	CASSALTGGGTDTQYF	TGTGCCAGCAGTGCCTTGACAGGGGGCGGCACAGATACGCAGTATTTT
TRBV11-2	few	TRBJ2-3	TRBD2	CASRAGGARSNTQYF	TGTGCCAGCAGAGCCGGGGGGGCCCGTAGTAATACGCAGTATTTT
TRBV7-9	-	TRBJ2-7	TRBD1	CASSPDRGRKYEQYF	TGTGCCAGCAGCCCGGACAGGGGGCGAAAGTACGAGCAGTACTTC
TRBV6-6	many	TRBJ1-4	TRBD1	CASSYPPATGNEKLFF	TGTGCCAGCAGTTACCCGCCAGCGACAGGGAATGAAAAACTGTTTTTT
TRBV7-3	few	TRBJ2-3	TRBD2	CASSLDGRAPDTQYF	TGTGCCAGCAGCTTAGACGGGAGGGCCCCAGATACGCAGTATTTT
TRBV19	many	TRBJ1-1	TRBD1	CASSLDREGNTEAFF	TGTGCCAGTAGTCTGGACAGGGAGGGGAACACTGAAGCTTTCTTT
TRBV12-3/TRBV12-4	many	TRBJ2-2	-	CASSLRFNTGELFF	TGTGCCAGCAGTTTACGATTTAACACCGGGGAGCTGTTTTTT
TRBV5-1	many	TRBJ2-7	-	CASSLGFRRRVGSPTYEQYF	TGCGCCAGCAGCTTGGGGTTCCGTCGTCGTGTCGGGAGCCCTACCTACGAGCAGTACTTC
TRBV7-8	many	TRBJ1-3	-	CASSPDEGNTIYF	TGTGCCAGCAGCCCGGACGAGGGAAACACCATATATTTT
TRBV10-3	-	TRBJ2-6	-	CAISEVGSGANVLTF	TGTGCCATCAGTGAGGTGGGCTCTGGGGCCAACGTCCTGACTTTC
TRBV7-6	many	TRBJ2-1	-	CASSLTPGVYHNEQFF	TGTGCCAGCAGCTTAACCCCAGGGGTATACCACAATGAGCAGTTCTTC
TRBV7-6	many	TRBJ1-1	-	CASSRMGGTEAFF	TGTGCCAGCAGCCGAATGGGGGGCACTGAAGCTTTCTTT
TRBV3-1	-	TRBJ1-1	-	CASSQELQGNEAFF	TGTGCCAGCAGCCAAGAACTACAGGGTAACGAAGCTTTCTTT
TRBV7-9	many	TRBJ1-1	-	CASSSFQGWDTEAFF	TGTGCCAGCAGCTCCTTTCAGGGGTGGGACACTGAAGCTTTCTTT
TRBV20-1	-	TRBJ2-7	TRBD2	CSARKASGGSYEQYF	TGCAGTGCTAGAAAGGCTAGCGGGGGCTCCTACGAGCAGTACTTC
TRBV28	many	TRBJ2-1	-	CASSPGEAPLYNEQFF	TGTGCCAGCAGTCCTGGGGAGGCCCCACTTTACAATGAGCAGTTCTTC
TRBV4-2	-	TRBJ1-6	-	CASSLEVVSNSPLHF	TGTGCCAGCAGCCTAGAGGTCGTCAGTAATTCACCCCTCCACTTT
TRBV18	many	TRBJ2-7	-	CASSPYETGPYEQYF	TGTGCCAGCTCACCGTATGAGACGGGGCCCTACGAGCAGTACTTC
TRBV12-5	few	TRBJ2-3	-	CASGDKGGSRTDTQYF	TGTGCTAGTGGTGACAAGGGGGGATCGCGCACAGATACGCAGTATTTT
TRBV6-5	-	TRBJ1-6	-	CASSFIPPGGNSPLHF	TGTGCCAGCAGTTTTATCCCACCTGGGGGTAATTCACCCCTCCACTTT
TRBV10-3	-	TRBJ2-7	TRBD2	CAISAGGGSSYEQYF	TGTGCCATCAGTGCGGGGGGAGGGAGCTCCTACGAGCAGTACTTC
TRBV12-3/TRBV12-4	-	TRBJ2-5	-	CASSLWDNKETQYF	TGTGCCAGCAGTTTATGGGACAACAAAGAGACCCAGTACTTC
TRBV3-1	many	TRBJ2-1	-	CASSQAYNEQFF	TGTGCCAGCAGCCAGGCTTACAATGAGCAGTTCTTC
TRBV6-4	many	TRBJ1-1	-	CASSDLGLIMNTEAFF	TGTGCCAGCAGTGACTTGGGACTGATCATGAACACTGAAGCTTTCTTT
TRBV12-3/TRBV12-4	-	TRBJ1-1	-	CASSTPRGNTEAFF	TGTGCCAGCAGCACCCCCAGGGGGAACACTGAAGCTTTCTTT
TRBV7-9	many	TRBJ1-2	-	CASSPLLPWGYTF	TGTGCCAGCAGCCCGCTCCTGCCCTGGGGCTACACCTTC
TRBV27	few	TRBJ2-1	-	CASSLSPTGTNNEQFF	TGTGCCAGCAGTTTATCCCCGACAGGCACTAACAATGAGCAGTTCTTC
TRBV6-1	many	TRBJ2-7	TRBD2	CASSPPLGLAGGQTYEQYF	TGTGCCAGCAGTCCCCCTCTGGGACTAGCGGGAGGCCAGACCTACGAGCAGTACTTC
TRBV11-2	many	TRBJ2-7	-	CASSLEGTSTKGSYEQYF	TGTGCCAGCAGCTTAGAAGGGACATCCACGAAGGGTTCCTACGAGCAGTACTTC
TRBV24-1	-	TRBJ2-5	-	CATSGGAEETQYF	TGTGCCACCAGTGGCGGGGCGGAAGAGACCCAGTACTTC
TRBV7-9	many	TRBJ2-5	-	CASTPPGTEIGETQYF	TGTGCCAGCACCCCACCCGGGACGGAGATCGGAGAGACCCAGTACTTC
TRBV6-1	many	TRBJ1-2	-	CASSPFGGRTNYGYTF	TGTGCCAGCAGTCCCTTTGGGGGCCGTACTAACTATGGCTACACCTTC
TRBV18	-	TRBJ1-2	TRBD1	CASSPGQGLDGYTF	TGTGCCAGCTCACCCGGACAGGGATTGGATGGCTACACCTTC
TRBV27	many	TRBJ2-1	-	CASSLSAHRGDRDNEQFF	TGTGCCAGCAGTTTATCCGCGCATCGGGGAGACCGGGACAATGAGCAGTTCTTC
TRBV29-1	once	TRBJ1-1	-	CSVDRGYTEAFF	TGCAGCGTTGACAGGGGTTATACTGAAGCTTTCTTT
TRBV11-2	many	TRBJ1-2	-	CASRQVGRHVYGYTF	TGTGCCAGCAGGCAGGTGGGCCGCCATGTCTATGGCTACACCTTC
TRBV24-1	many	TRBJ2-3	TRBD2	CATSGTSADTQYF	TGTGCCACCAGTGGAACTAGCGCGGATACGCAGTATTTT
TRBV4-1	-	TRBJ2-5	TRBD2	CASSQGPAGVETQYF	TGCGCCAGCAGCCAAGGGCCAGCGGGAGTTGAGACCCAGTACTTC